This T cell receptor beta chain was recorded in a study of blood T cell repertoires in COVID-19. The overall study: The United States, Italy and Spain provided the acute and convalescent COVID-19 samples. PBMCs, B-cell-depleted T cells, or T cells provided the cDNA or gDNA that made up the material.

In the original workflow: From reference gene primer amplification, estimates of nucleated cell counts were derived. Profiling relied on immunoSEQ multiplex PCR, and the TCRdb table lists in-frame clones only, not all of them. Clonal size and the V and J genes are those of that table, whereas D and trimming came from the DNA. The table shows under 40,000 clones, with around four fifths occurring only once. Trimming shortened V by 0 bases and J by 0 bases, and 7 bases separated the two germline ends. The CDR3 is 14 amino acids. Germline V gene lookup returns CDR1 SGHRS and CDR2 YFSETQ. Sequencing used peripheral blood. The origin of this receptor is a woman aged 60-75 years with acute or convalescent COVID-19. The rearrangement links TRBV5-1 to TRBJ2-7; the D is unclear. For the CDR3, the DNA is TGCGCCAGCAGCTTGGTCCCGAGCTCCTACGAGCAGTACTTC. Encoded protein: CASSLVPSSYEQYF. Complete variable domain (other parts from reference TRBV5-1 and TRBJ2-7): KAGVTQTPRYLIKTRGQQVTLSCSPISGHRSVSWYQQTPGQGLQFLFEYFSETQRNKGNFPGRFSGRQFSNSRSEMNVSTLELGDSALYLCASSLVPSSYEQYFGPGTRLTVT.